This T cell receptor beta chain was documented in a study of blood T cell repertoires in COVID-19. Clones were sequenced by immunoSEQ multiplex PCR, and TCRdb holds only the in-frame ones, with some missing. The sample yields some 220,000 clones, 85% to 90% seen once. The junction had 3 bases not matched to a gene; V was cut back by 4 bases and J by 5 bases. The CDR3 sequence is 14 residues long. The V gene's germline CDR1 is MGHRA and CDR2 YSYEKL. This clone was recorded once. J is TRBJ1-4 and V is TRBV4-1, with TRBD1 identical over 8 bases. This sequence originates from a woman aged 18-35 years in a cohort exposed to, infected with or recovered from COVID-19 (not recorded which). The specimen sequenced was PBMCs or T cells enriched from blood (not recorded which). CDR3 bases: TGCGCCAGCAGCCTTGGACAGGGAAATGAAAAACTGTTTTTT. Amino acid sequence: CASSLGQGNEKLFF.